The clone carrying this T cell receptor (beta chain) was counted ten times or more. The CDR3 extends over 10 amino acids. Germline V gene sequence: CDR1 DFQATT, CDR2 SNEGSKA (reference sequence). The germline V and J ends were trimmed by 6 bases and 7 bases, with 7 bases remaining between them. This entry belongs to a study of T-cell reconstitution after alpha-beta-depleted transplantation in children. The library targeted TCRbeta and was prepared with unique molecular identifiers. TCRdb used MiXCR to reprocess the PCR reads, holding one entry per CDR3 protein. The profile shows over 550,000 distinct CDR3 sequences, over 9.5% of them singletons.

This clonotype was obtained from a human donor who donated a stem cell graft to a child with acute myeloid leukemia. This chain connects TRBV20-1 to TRBJ2-1; D is possibly TRBD2 (5 bases). Sequenced here: PBMCs from the stem cell graft donor, sampled from the stem cell graft. DNA for the CDR3: TGCAGTGCGAGGGTTAATGAGCAGTTCTTC. Translating gives CSARVNEQFF.